These T cell receptor beta chains were read from a single sample in a study of T cells after yellow fever vaccination. A single record per CDR3 protein comes from TCRdb applying MiXCR to the 5' RACE reads. Of roughly 160,000 distinct CDR3 sequences listed, almost 7% were seen once; the top ten hold over 2%. Sequences were derived from CD4+ T cells sorted from PBMCs, sampled 5 to 6 days after the first yellow fever vaccination. The receptor set was obtained from a man younger than 30 who received the YFV17D yellow fever vaccine. Each CDR3 is given with its conserved first and last residue. Fields, in order: clone size, D gene, V gene, J gene, CDR3 protein, CDR3 DNA. D genes are given only for firm matches. Some rows have no size entry. The others give once, few or many, or a class for an expanded clone.

size: NA
D: NA
V: TRBV2
J: TRBJ1-2
CDR3: CASYGGSPTRRRHYGYTF
DNA: TGTGCCAGCTACGGCGGCTCCCCTACACGGCGTCGGCACTATGGCTACACCTTC

size: NA
D: NA
V: TRBV4-3
J: TRBJ1-5
CDR3: CASSQVQGRQPQHF
DNA: TGCGCCAGCAGCCAAGTACAGGGTCGGCAGCCCCAGCATTTT

size: NA
D: NA
V: TRBV4-3
J: TRBJ2-5
CDR3: CASSQGLAFETQYF
DNA: TGCGCCAGCAGCCAAGGCCTAGCCTTTGAGACCCAGTACTTC

size: NA
D: TRBD1
V: TRBV27
J: TRBJ2-6
CDR3: CASSLDRGTPGANVLTF
DNA: TGTGCCAGCAGTTTAGACAGGGGGACCCCTGGGGCCAACGTCCTGACTTTC

size: many
D: NA
V: TRBV12-3/TRBV12-4
J: TRBJ1-1
CDR3: CASSSGWGGTEAFF
DNA: TGTGCCAGCAGCTCTGGGTGGGGGGGCACTGAAGCTTTCTTT

size: few
D: NA
V: TRBV12-3/TRBV12-4
J: TRBJ2-3
CDR3: CAGRGIGTDTQYF
DNA: TGTGCCGGAAGGGGCATTGGCACAGATACGCAGTATTTT

size: many
D: TRBD1
V: TRBV11-2
J: TRBJ2-6
CDR3: CASSSRTGTHSGANVLTF
DNA: TGTGCCAGCAGCTCTAGGACAGGGACCCACTCTGGGGCCAACGTCCTGACTTTC

size: few
D: TRBD2
V: TRBV12-3/TRBV12-4
J: TRBJ2-1
CDR3: CASSLEAGGYNEQFF
DNA: TGTGCCAGCAGTTTGGAAGCGGGGGGATACAATGAGCAGTTCTTC

size: many
D: NA
V: TRBV5-1
J: TRBJ2-1
CDR3: CASSLVKNDYNEQFF
DNA: TGCGCCAGCAGCTTGGTAAAGAACGACTACAATGAGCAGTTCTTC

size: few
D: NA
V: TRBV7-3
J: TRBJ2-3
CDR3: CASSPVGGADTQYF
DNA: TGTGCCAGCAGCCCAGTGGGCGGGGCAGATACGCAGTATTTT

size: NA
D: NA
V: TRBV12-3/TRBV12-4
J: TRBJ2-2
CDR3: CASSLQGPPNTGELFF
DNA: TGTGCCAGCAGTCTACAGGGACCCCCGAACACCGGGGAGCTGTTTTTT

size: many
D: TRBD1
V: TRBV6-5
J: TRBJ1-3
CDR3: CASSITGAGNTIYF
DNA: TGTGCCAGCAGCATCACAGGGGCTGGAAACACCATATATTTT

size: NA
D: NA
V: TRBV7-2
J: TRBJ1-6
CDR3: CASSSPLANSPLHF
DNA: TGTGCCAGCAGTTCACCATTGGCTAATTCACCCCTCCACTTT

size: many
D: NA
V: TRBV11-2
J: TRBJ2-3
CDR3: CASSLELGWGDTQYF
DNA: TGTGCCAGCAGCTTAGAATTGGGGTGGGGAGATACGCAGTATTTT

size: NA
D: NA
V: TRBV12-3/TRBV12-4
J: TRBJ2-3
CDR3: CASSLLITSRRTDTQYF
DNA: TGTGCCAGCAGTCTTCTTATCACTAGCCGTCGCACAGATACGCAGTATTTT

size: many
D: NA
V: TRBV12-3/TRBV12-4
J: TRBJ2-1
CDR3: CASSSLIEQFF
DNA: TGTGCCAGCAGTTCACTGATTGAGCAGTTCTTC

size: NA
D: NA
V: TRBV20-1
J: TRBJ1-4
CDR3: CSAGPFEGTNEKLFF
DNA: TGCAGTGCTGGTCCTTTTGAAGGAACTAATGAAAAACTGTTTTTT

size: NA
D: NA
V: TRBV19
J: TRBJ2-3
CDR3: CASSIEGGTQYF
DNA: TGTGCCAGTAGTATAGAGGGTGGAACGCAGTATTTT

size: many
D: NA
V: TRBV9
J: TRBJ2-6
CDR3: CASSVAAGLSGANVLTF
DNA: TGTGCCAGCAGCGTAGCGGCAGGTCTCTCTGGGGCCAACGTCCTGACTTTC

size: many
D: NA
V: TRBV7-3
J: TRBJ2-3
CDR3: CASSSGLTGTDTQYF
DNA: TGTGCCAGCAGTTCCGGCCTCACGGGCACAGATACGCAGTATTTT

size: many
D: TRBD2
V: TRBV20-1
J: TRBJ2-1
CDR3: CSAGGTSGYNEQFF
DNA: TGCAGTGCAGGGGGGACTAGCGGTTACAATGAGCAGTTCTTC

size: few
D: TRBD2
V: TRBV4-3
J: TRBJ2-1
CDR3: CASSQEAGDRYNEQFF
DNA: TGCGCCAGCAGCCAAGAAGCGGGGGATAGGTACAATGAGCAGTTCTTC

size: many
D: TRBD1
V: TRBV4-3
J: TRBJ1-1
CDR3: CASSQDRDRAAFF
DNA: TGCGCCAGCAGCCAAGACCGAGACAGGGCAGCTTTCTTT

size: few
D: NA
V: TRBV5-5
J: TRBJ1-6
CDR3: CASSFGIRGNSPLHF
DNA: TGTGCCAGCAGCTTTGGGATCCGAGGGAATTCACCCCTCCACTTT

size: NA
D: NA
V: TRBV12-3/TRBV12-4
J: TRBJ2-5
CDR3: CASSLNTDIQETQYF
DNA: TGTGCCAGCAGTTTAAACACTGACATCCAAGAGACCCAGTACTTC

size: NA
D: NA
V: TRBV21-1
J: TRBJ2-1
CDR3: CASRQAKTSGGPPCYEQFF
DNA: TGTGCCAGCAGACAAGCGAAGACTAGCGGGGGGCCCCCATGCTATGAGCAGTTCTTC

size: many
D: TRBD1
V: TRBV12-3/TRBV12-4
J: TRBJ1-1
CDR3: CASSFRGLRNTEAFF
DNA: TGTGCCAGCAGTTTCAGGGGGCTTCGTAACACTGAAGCTTTCTTT

size: many
D: NA
V: TRBV6-1
J: TRBJ1-1
CDR3: CASRGDPESEAFF
DNA: TGTGCCAGCAGAGGGGACCCGGAGTCTGAAGCTTTCTTT

size: NA
D: NA
V: TRBV7-9
J: TRBJ2-5
CDR3: CASSRRVPETQYF
DNA: TGTGCCAGCAGCCGCAGGGTCCCAGAGACCCAGTACTTC

size: NA
D: TRBD1
V: TRBV6-1
J: TRBJ1-1
CDR3: CASRWDRRTEAFF
DNA: TGTGCCAGCAGGTGGGACAGGAGGACTGAAGCTTTCTTT

size: few
D: NA
V: TRBV5-4
J: TRBJ2-7
CDR3: CASSPGGGQVSYEQYF
DNA: TGTGCCAGCAGCCCTGGAGGGGGCCAGGTCTCCTACGAGCAGTACTTC

size: few
D: NA
V: TRBV9
J: TRBJ2-3
CDR3: CASSVVSLTDTQYF
DNA: TGTGCCAGCAGCGTAGTTTCGCTCACAGATACGCAGTATTTT

size: many
D: NA
V: TRBV12-3/TRBV12-4
J: TRBJ1-2
CDR3: CASSLARVSPYGYTF
DNA: TGTGCCAGCAGTTTAGCGCGGGTATCCCCTTATGGCTACACCTTC

size: many
D: NA
V: TRBV28
J: TRBJ1-2
CDR3: CASTLGGERGYTF
DNA: TGTGCCAGCACTTTGGGTGGGGAAAGGGGCTACACCTTC

size: NA
D: TRBD2
V: TRBV7-2
J: TRBJ2-5
CDR3: CASSAPGLAGWETQYF
DNA: TGTGCCAGCAGCGCTCCCGGACTAGCGGGGTGGGAGACCCAGTACTTC

size: few
D: NA
V: TRBV19
J: TRBJ1-5
CDR3: CASSIGTFSRQPQHF
DNA: TGTGCCAGTAGTATAGGAACGTTTTCGAGGCAGCCCCAGCATTTT

size: many
D: TRBD1
V: TRBV10-3
J: TRBJ2-5
CDR3: CAISRQGREETQYF
DNA: TGTGCCATCAGCAGACAGGGGCGAGAAGAGACCCAGTACTTC

size: once
D: NA
V: TRBV3-1
J: TRBJ1-4
CDR3: CASSQAGWEKLFF
DNA: TGTGCCAGCAGCCAAGCCGGGTGGGAAAAACTGTTTTTT

size: few
D: TRBD1
V: TRBV12-3/TRBV12-4
J: TRBJ2-4
CDR3: CASSLRVQGSKNIQYF
DNA: TGTGCCAGCAGTTTAAGAGTACAGGGGAGCAAAAACATTCAGTACTTC

size: NA
D: TRBD1
V: TRBV15
J: TRBJ1-4
CDR3: CATSSQGAVEKLFF
DNA: TGTGCCACCAGCAGTCAGGGGGCGGTTGAAAAACTGTTTTTT

size: many
D: NA
V: TRBV7-3
J: TRBJ2-1
CDR3: CASSSGGRGYEQFF
DNA: TGTGCCAGCAGCTCCGGGGGCCGAGGTTATGAGCAGTTCTTC

size: many
D: TRBD2
V: TRBV2
J: TRBJ2-1
CDR3: CASRLAGRANEQFF
DNA: TGTGCCAGCAGACTAGCGGGTCGGGCAAATGAGCAGTTCTTC

size: many
D: NA
V: TRBV11-3
J: TRBJ2-2
CDR3: CASSFPGAGSGELFF
DNA: TGTGCCAGCAGCTTTCCGGGGGCCGGGTCCGGGGAGCTGTTTTTT

size: few
D: NA
V: TRBV5-4
J: TRBJ1-2
CDR3: CASSLVGRGTNYGYTF
DNA: TGTGCCAGCAGCTTGGTTGGGAGGGGAACTAACTATGGCTACACCTTC

size: many
D: NA
V: TRBV4-1
J: TRBJ2-4
CDR3: CASSQDGWDKNIQYF
DNA: TGCGCCAGCAGCCAAGACGGGTGGGATAAAAACATTCAGTACTTC